Below are 21 T cell receptor beta chains sequenced from a single sample in a study of blood T cells in healthy people across ages. A second about 6 to 12 cycle PCR used barcoded and J-beta primers. TCRdb passed the 5' RACE reads through MiXCR, listing each CDR3 protein once. Here the sample spans about 1.6 million distinct CDR3 sequences, 30% to 35% being singletons. Sequencing was done on a sample of blood. All receptors derive from a woman younger than 45 in good health.

With respect to this clonotype: One end of the junction is discordant with germline, which a read error may explain. This chain connects TRBV4-1 to TRBJ1-5, with TRBD1 identical over 11 bases. The length of the CDR3 is 16 residues. Germline V gene lookup returns CDR1 MGHRA and CDR2 YSYEKL. The chain's CDR3 is CASGQDRTGGTQPQHF. DNA for the CDR3: TGCGCCAGCGGCCAAGATCGGACAGGGGGCACTCAGCCCCAGCATTTT.

This clonotype has just a few counts. This chain uses TRBV12-3 or TRBV12-4 with TRBJ1-1; D uncertain. This CDR3 is built from 14 residues. The V end lost 5 bases, the J end lost 0 bases, and 10 bases lay between the germline ends. This CDR3 is CASSNGVLNTEAFF. CDR3 nucleotides: TGTGCCAGCAGTAATGGGGTCTTGAACACTGAAGCTTTCTTT.

As for this clonotype: One end of the junction does not line up with germline, which may come from a read error. The gene calls are TRBV7-3 and TRBJ2-2; 11 nucleotides agree with TRBD2. The V gene's germline CDR1 is SGHTA and CDR2 FQGTGA. This CDR3 is built from 16 residues. The CDR3 sequence is CASSSSGRSNTGELFF. CDR3 in DNA: TGTGCCAGCAGCTCTAGCGGGAGGTCGAACACTGGGGAGCTGTTTTTT.

The CDR3 DNA reads as TGTGCCAGCGCTCGGACAGTCACGACCTATGGCTACACCTTC. The encoded protein is CASARTVTTYGYTF. The chain is built from TRBV6-5 and TRBJ1-2, with D possibly being TRBD1 (6 bases). The length of the CDR3 is 14 residues. Trimming cost V 8 bases and J 4 bases, with 17 bases left between them. Looked up from germline, CDR1 is MNHEY and CDR2 is SVGAGI.

This rearrangement joins TRBV20-1 to TRBJ2-7; TRBD1 agrees at 7 bases. The V gene's germline CDR1 is DFQATT and CDR2 SNEGSKA (reference sequence). V gave up 0 bases and J gave up 3 bases; unmatched junction bases: 11. The CDR3 consists of 16 residues. CDR3 bases: TGCAGTGCTAGAGATCTACAGGGGATTCGGGGCTACGAGCAGTACTTC. Its protein product is CSARDLQGIRGYEQYF.

This chain uses TRBV4-1 with TRBJ1-1; D unresolved. The length of the CDR3 is 13 residues. From germline, CDR1 is MGHRA and CDR2 YSYEKL. The V and J ends lost 0 bases and 11 bases respectively, with 13 bases between them. The CDR3 protein is CASSQEGWVWAFF. The CDR3 region has the DNA TGCGCCAGCAGCCAAGAAGGGTGGGTTTGGGCTTTCTTT.

The CDR3 DNA reads TGCAGCGTTGACATCGGTGGCACTGAAGCTTTCTTT. The encoded protein is CSVDIGGTEAFF. This chain links TRBV29-1 with TRBJ1-1; D is ambiguous. Trimming stripped 3 bases from V and 4 bases from J, with 9 bases between. Germline CDR1 reads SQVTM; CDR2 reads ANQGSEA. CDR3 size: 12 residues.

The chain is built from TRBV28 and TRBJ2-7, with TRBD2 matching over 7 bases. Trimming removed 3 bases from V and 7 bases from J; junction bases left unmatched: 9. From germline, CDR1 is MDHEN and CDR2 SYDVKM. The CDR3 consists of 14 residues. The CDR3 reads CASSFRRELGEQYF. The DNA for the CDR3 is TGTGCCAGCAGTTTCAGGCGGGAGCTTGGAGAGCAGTACTTC.

Written as DNA, the CDR3 is TGTGCCAGCAGTTTCAGGGGTGGGACTGAAGGCTACACCTTC. Its protein product is CASSFRGGTEGYTF. This chain connects TRBV27 to TRBJ1-2, with D maybe TRBD1 (6 bases). This CDR3 has 14 residues. Between the trimmed V and J ends, which lost 3 bases and 8 bases, there was a span of 16 bases. Germline lookup yields CDR1 MNHEY and CDR2 SMNVEV (reference sequence).

The chain combines TRBV9 with TRBJ2-1; D not certain. The CDR3 contains 15 residues. The V and J ends lost 1 base and 1 base respectively, with 9 bases between them. Germline CDR1 SGDLS, CDR2 YYNGEE. The CDR3 DNA reads as TGTGCCAGCAGCGTAACTGGGGATTCCTACAATGAGCAGTTCTTC. Translating it yields CASSVTGDSYNEQFF. Using reference TRBV9 and TRBJ2-1 for the parts outside the CDR3, the full variable domain is DSGVTQTPKHLITATGQRVTLRCSPRSGDLSVYWYQQSLDQGLQFLIQYYNGEERAKGNILERFSAQQFPDLHSELNLSSLELGDSALYFCASSVTGDSYNEQFFGPGTRLTVL.

This clonotype was counted only a few times. The J gene is TRBJ1-2, the V gene TRBV7-9; possibly TRBD1 for D (5 bases). The CDR3 loop spans 15 amino acids. The germline gives CDR1 SEHNR, CDR2 FQNEAQ (reference sequence). V dropped 0 bases and J dropped 8 bases, with 16 bases sitting between them. CDR3 sequence: CASSLALGAGGGYTF. The CDR3 DNA follows: TGTGCCAGCAGCTTAGCCCTTGGGGCCGGGGGAGGCTACACCTTC.

This clonotype showed up just a few times. V is TRBV24-1 and J is TRBJ2-7, with TRBD1 as a possible D gene (7 bases). Germline loops: CDR1 KGHDR, CDR2 SFDVKD. V dropped 2 bases and J dropped 0 bases, with 10 bases sitting between them. CDR3 length: 15 amino acids. CDR3 sequence reads: CATSDSGDSSYEQYF. The CDR3 DNA sequence: TGTGCCACCAGTGATTCGGGGGACAGCTCCTACGAGCAGTACTTC.

The chain uses TRBV9 and TRBJ2-3; D is possibly TRBD2 (7 bases). Trimming took 5 bases from V and 8 from J, leaving 15 bases between them. The length of the CDR3 is 13 residues. The V gene's germline CDR1 is SGDLS and CDR2 YYNGEE. In nucleotides, the CDR3 is TGTGCCAGCAGGGGGGAGGGGGACCGTACGCAGTATTTT. It codes for CASRGEGDRTQYF.

The genes are TRBV4-1 and TRBJ2-7; D remains ambiguous. The CDR3 extends over 14 amino acids. Looked up from germline, CDR1 is MGHRA and CDR2 is YSYEKL. Trimming shortened V by 0 bases and J by 4 bases, and 10 bases separated the two germline ends. The CDR3 sequence is CASSQDLQTYEQYF. As DNA, the CDR3 is TGCGCCAGCAGCCAAGATTTACAGACTTACGAGCAGTACTTC.

The chain carries TRBV11-2 and TRBJ2-1; D tentatively fits TRBD1 or TRBD2 (5 bases each). The germline V gene has CDR1 SGHAT and CDR2 FQNNGV. The CDR3 loop spans 15 amino acids. Trimming cost V 1 base and J 8 bases, with 15 bases left between them. CDR3 coding DNA: TGTGCCAGCAGCTTAGTTGGGGTCCGGGGCGATGAGCAGTTCTTC. This gives the protein CASSLVGVRGDEQFF. Using reference TRBV11-2 and TRBJ2-1 for the parts outside the CDR3, the full variable domain is EAGVAQSPRYKIIEKRQSVAFWCNPISGHATLYWYQQILGQGPKLLIQFQNNGVVDDSQLPKDRFSAERLKGVDSTLKIQPAKLEDSAVYLCASSLVGVRGDEQFFGPGTRLTVL.

In this sample, this clonotype turned up many times. This chain links TRBV5-1 with TRBJ2-6; D gene unclear. The CDR3 is 15 amino acids. V lost 0 bases to trimming and J lost 0 bases, with 4 bases between them. The germline V gene has CDR1 SGHRS and CDR2 YFSETQ. As DNA, the CDR3 is TGCGCCAGCAGCTTGGATAACTCTGGGGCCAACGTCCTGACTTTC. Its protein is CASSLDNSGANVLTF.

Only one count was recorded for this clonotype. The chain carries TRBV7-9 and TRBJ1-5, with D possibly TRBD1 on 5 matching bases. V was clipped by 6 bases and J by 4 bases, with 13 bases between them. The CDR3 has 14 amino acids. Per the germline V gene, CDR1 is SEHNR and CDR2 is FQNEAQ (reference sequence). CDR3 sequence: CASSWGTENQPQHF. CDR3 coding DNA: TGTGCCAGCAGTTGGGGGACGGAAAATCAGCCCCAGCATTTT.

In this sample, this clonotype turned up a few times. This rearrangement joins TRBV6-2 or TRBV6-3 to TRBJ2-7, with 12 bases identical to TRBD2. Germline trimming cut 8 bases from V and 4 bases from J; bases unmatched to any gene: 3. Looked up from germline, CDR1 is MNHEY and CDR2 is SVGEGT. The CDR3 consists of 13 residues. CDR3 loop: CASGTSGLYEQYF. Here the CDR3 DNA reads TGTGCCAGCGGGACTAGCGGGCTTTACGAGCAGTACTTC.

The rearrangement joins TRBV7-3 to TRBJ2-3, with D unclear. CDR1 is SGHTA and CDR2 is FQGTGA in the germline V gene. The CDR3 spans 15 residues. The V and J ends lost 4 bases and 0 bases respectively, with 11 bases between them. The CDR3 loop is CASSSSLSSTDTQYF. The DNA for the CDR3 is TGTGCCAGCAGCTCGAGTCTTAGTAGCACAGATACGCAGTATTTT.

This clonotype was counted between two and nine times. J is TRBJ2-3 and V is TRBV6-5, with a possible D match to TRBD1 (6 bases). This CDR3 comprises 15 residues. Germline V gives CDR1 MNHEY, CDR2 SVGAGI. The V gene lost 6 bases and the J gene lost 4 bases, with 17 bases spanning the gap. CDR3 residues: CASSSHRDKSDTQYF. In nucleotides, the CDR3 is TGTGCCAGCAGCTCGCACCGGGACAAATCAGATACGCAGTATTTT.

In its sample, this clonotype was seen a few times. The rearrangement links TRBV2 to TRBJ1-5, with 8 bases identical to TRBD1. V shed 4 bases and J 2 bases; nucleotides not matched to a gene: 10. Per the germline V gene, CDR1 is SNHLY and CDR2 is FYNNEI. The CDR3 contains 17 residues. CDR3 sequence: CASSGGAGGFRNQPQHF. CDR3 in DNA: TGTGCCAGCAGTGGGGGGGCAGGGGGCTTTCGCAATCAGCCCCAGCATTTT.